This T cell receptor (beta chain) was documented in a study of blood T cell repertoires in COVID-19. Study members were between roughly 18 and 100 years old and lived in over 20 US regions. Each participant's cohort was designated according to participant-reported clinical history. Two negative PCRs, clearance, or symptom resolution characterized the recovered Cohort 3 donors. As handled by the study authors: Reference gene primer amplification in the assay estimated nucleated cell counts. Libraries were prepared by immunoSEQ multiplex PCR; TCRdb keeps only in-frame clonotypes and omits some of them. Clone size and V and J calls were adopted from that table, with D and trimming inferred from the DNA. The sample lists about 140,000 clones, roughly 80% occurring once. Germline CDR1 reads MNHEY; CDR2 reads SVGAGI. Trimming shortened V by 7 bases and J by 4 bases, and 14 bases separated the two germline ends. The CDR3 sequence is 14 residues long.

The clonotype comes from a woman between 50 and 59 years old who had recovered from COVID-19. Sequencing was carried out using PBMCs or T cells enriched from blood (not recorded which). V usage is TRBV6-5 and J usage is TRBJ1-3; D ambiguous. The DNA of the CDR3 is TGTGCCAGCAATTTTAGAGGCAGCGGAAACACCATATATTTT. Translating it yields CASNFRGSGNTIYF.